This T cell receptor beta chain was identified in a study of metastatic and nonmetastatic thyroid tumors. The CDR3 has 14 residues. Trimming pared 4 bases from V and 1 base from J, leaving 9 bases between. CDR1 and CDR2 from the germline V gene are MNHEY and SMNVEV (reference sequence). TCRdb reanalyzed the PCR reads via MiXCR. The sample lists fewer than 20,000 clones; more than 20% were seen once. This clone counts as medium-sized. Every patient underwent thyroid surgery untreated. The chain has TRBV27 and TRBJ2-3, with D unresolved. This clonotype was sampled from a male donor with papillary thyroid cancer or a benign thyroid nodule (not recorded which). Some clones in this sample may be carry-over from other donors' samples. Material for sequencing was tumor tissue. The DNA for the CDR3 is TGTGCCAGCAGTTATCGGGCCGGCACAGATACGCAGTATTTT. As protein: CASSYRAGTDTQYF.